Listed below are T cell receptor beta chains from one sample, sequenced in a study of early T cells in non-severe SARS-CoV-2 infection. TCRdb re-derived calls from the 5' RACE reads in MiXCR, one entry per CDR3 protein. Among roughly 70,000 distinct CDR3 sequences listed, approximately 13% were seen once. The specimen was whole blood. The source of these receptors is an adult who was a healthcare worker with PCR-confirmed SARS-CoV-2 infection or an uninfected control (not recorded which). Both conserved end residues are part of each CDR3. A D gene is named only where the DNA matches it firmly. Part of the rows lack a size; the others show once, few, many or a class for expanded clones.

TGTGCCAGCAGCCGAGCAGGCGGTGGAAACACCATATATTTT CASSRAGGGNTIYF TRBJ1-3 many - TRBV3-1
TGTGCCGGACGGGCGGGAGTGGGGAATGAGCAGTTCTTC CAGRAGVGNEQFF TRBJ2-1 few TRBD2 TRBV6-2/TRBV6-3
TGCGCCAGCAGCCCCCTATCTGAGGAGACTAGTCGATTTACCCCACGGTGGGAGCAGTTCTTC CASSPLSEETSRFTPRWEQFF TRBJ2-1 - - TRBV4-1
TGTGCCATCCTTCCTGACGGACATGGCTACACCTTC CAILPDGHGYTF TRBJ1-2 many - TRBV7-9
TGCGCCAGCAGCTTGGTTGGAGGATCTCAAGAGACCCAGTACTTC CASSLVGGSQETQYF TRBJ2-5 - - TRBV5-1
TGTGCCACCAGTGATGGCCCGGGACGCGGCGCTAAGGAGTTGTACACCTTC CATSDGPGRGAKELYTF TRBJ1-2 few - TRBV24-1
TGTGCCAGCAGCGTAGCCGAAGGGGACGTCGGGAATACGCAGTATTTT CASSVAEGDVGNTQYF TRBJ2-3 - - TRBV9
TGTGCCAGCAGTTCGCAGGGTCTGTACAATGAGCAGTTCTTC CASSSQGLYNEQFF TRBJ2-1 many - TRBV6-6
TGTGCCAGCAGCTTAGGGCTGGGAAGAGACTCACCCCTCCACTTT CASSLGLGRDSPLHF TRBJ1-6 many - TRBV13
TGTGCCAGCAGCTTAGATCGCTATACGCAGTATTTT CASSLDRYTQYF TRBJ2-3 many - TRBV13
TGTGCCAGCAGCTTAGTCGCGGGAAGGAACACAGATACGCAGTATTTT CASSLVAGRNTDTQYF TRBJ2-3 - - TRBV11-2
TGCAGCGTTGAGGGCCGGGAGGGGATCAGGACTGAAGCTTTCTTT CSVEGREGIRTEAFF TRBJ1-1 - - TRBV29-1
TGTGCCAGCAGTTTTCTTGGGGCTAGGACGGGACAAGAGACCCAGTACTTC CASSFLGARTGQETQYF TRBJ2-5 few - TRBV27
TGCAGCGTTGTACCCGGGACAGGGGGAAACGAGCAGTACTTC CSVVPGTGGNEQYF TRBJ2-7 - TRBD1 TRBV29-1
TGCGCCAGCAGCTTGGACTTGAACACTGAAGCTTTCTTT CASSLDLNTEAFF TRBJ1-1 - - TRBV5-1